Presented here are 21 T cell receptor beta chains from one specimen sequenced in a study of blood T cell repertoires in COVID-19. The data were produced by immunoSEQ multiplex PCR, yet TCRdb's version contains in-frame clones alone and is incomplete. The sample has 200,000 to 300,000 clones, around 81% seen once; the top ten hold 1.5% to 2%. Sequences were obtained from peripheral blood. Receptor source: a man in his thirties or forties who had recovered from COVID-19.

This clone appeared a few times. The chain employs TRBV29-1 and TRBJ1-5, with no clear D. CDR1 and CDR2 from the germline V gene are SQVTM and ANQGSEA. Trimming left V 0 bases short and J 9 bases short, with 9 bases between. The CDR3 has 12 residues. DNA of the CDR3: TGCAGCGTTGAAGAGGGAGAAGGGCCCCAGCATTTT. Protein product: CSVEEGEGPQHF.

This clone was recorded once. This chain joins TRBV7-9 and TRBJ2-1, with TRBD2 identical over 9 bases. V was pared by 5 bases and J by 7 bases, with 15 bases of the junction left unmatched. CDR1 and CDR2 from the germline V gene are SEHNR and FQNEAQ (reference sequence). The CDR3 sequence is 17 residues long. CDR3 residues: CASSPLFGSGGFNEQFF. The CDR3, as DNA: TGTGCCAGCAGCCCCCTTTTCGGTAGCGGGGGTTTTAATGAGCAGTTCTTC.

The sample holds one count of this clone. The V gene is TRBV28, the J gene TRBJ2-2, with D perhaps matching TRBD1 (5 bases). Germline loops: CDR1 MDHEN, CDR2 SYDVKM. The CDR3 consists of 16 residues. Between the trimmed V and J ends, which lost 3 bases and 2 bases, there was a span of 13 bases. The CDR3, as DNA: TGTGCCAGCAGTTTCGGAAGGGGCCTCAACACCGGGGAGCTGTTTTTT. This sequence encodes CASSFGRGLNTGELFF. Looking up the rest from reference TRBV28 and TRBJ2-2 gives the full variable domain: DVKVTQSSRYLVKRTGEKVFLECVQDMDHENMFWYRQDPGLGLRLIYFSYDVKMKEKGDIPEGYSVSREKKERFSLILESASTNQTSMYLCASSFGRGLNTGELFFGEGSRLTVL.

CDR3 amino acids: CATSRETGNQPQHF. The CDR3 DNA is TGTGCCACCAGCAGAGAGACAGGCAATCAGCCCCAGCATTTT. The rearrangement joins TRBV15 to TRBJ1-5, with D possibly being TRBD1 (5 bases). Looked up from germline, CDR1 is LNHNV and CDR2 is YYDKDF (reference sequence). This CDR3 comprises 14 residues. V was trimmed by 0 bases and J by 2 bases, leaving 5 bases between them.

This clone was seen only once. The CDR3 region has the DNA TGTGCCAGCAGTTATTCCGGGGGGGCTAACTATGGCTACACCTTC. Amino acids: CASSYSGGANYGYTF. This chain connects TRBV6-5 to TRBJ1-2; the D gene is possibly TRBD1 (5 bases). V was pared by 3 bases and J by 0 bases, with 11 bases between. In germline, CDR1 is MNHEY, CDR2 SVGAGI. The CDR3 consists of 15 residues.

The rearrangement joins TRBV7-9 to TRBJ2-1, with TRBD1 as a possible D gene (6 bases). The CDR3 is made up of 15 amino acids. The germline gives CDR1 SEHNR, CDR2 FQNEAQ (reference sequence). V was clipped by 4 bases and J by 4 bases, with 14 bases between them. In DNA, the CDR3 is TGTGCCAGCAGCTCTGACAGGTCAGCTTACAATGAGCAGTTCTTC. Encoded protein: CASSSDRSAYNEQFF.

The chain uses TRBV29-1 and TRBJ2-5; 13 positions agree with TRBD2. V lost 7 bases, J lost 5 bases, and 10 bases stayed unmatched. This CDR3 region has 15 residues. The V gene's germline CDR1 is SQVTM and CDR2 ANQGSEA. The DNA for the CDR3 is TGCAGCGGGGGACTAGCGGGGACGGCTGGGGAGACCCAGTACTTC. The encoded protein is CSGGLAGTAGETQYF.

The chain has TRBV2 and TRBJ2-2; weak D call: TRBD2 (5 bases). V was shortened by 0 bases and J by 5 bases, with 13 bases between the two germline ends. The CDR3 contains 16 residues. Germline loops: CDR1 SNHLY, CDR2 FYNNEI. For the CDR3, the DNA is TGTGCCAGCAGTGAAGCAAGTGGACTCGGGACCGGGGAGCTGTTTTTT. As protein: CASSEASGLGTGELFF.

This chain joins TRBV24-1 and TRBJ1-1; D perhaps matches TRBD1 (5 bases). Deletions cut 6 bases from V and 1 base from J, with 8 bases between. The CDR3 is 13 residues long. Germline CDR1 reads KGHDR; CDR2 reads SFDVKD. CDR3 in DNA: TGTGCCACCAGTATGGGGCGGAACACTGAAGCTTTCTTT. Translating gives CATSMGRNTEAFF.

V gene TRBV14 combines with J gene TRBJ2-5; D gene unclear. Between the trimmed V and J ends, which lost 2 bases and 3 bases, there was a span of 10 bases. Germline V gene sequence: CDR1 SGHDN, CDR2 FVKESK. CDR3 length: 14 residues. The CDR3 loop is CASSQSDWKETQYF. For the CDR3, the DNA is TGTGCCAGCAGCCAATCAGACTGGAAAGAGACCCAGTACTTC.

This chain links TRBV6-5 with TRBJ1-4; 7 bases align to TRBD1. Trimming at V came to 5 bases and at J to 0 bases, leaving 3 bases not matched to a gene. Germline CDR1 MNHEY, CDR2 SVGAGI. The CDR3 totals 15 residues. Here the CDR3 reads CASSRQGATNEKLFF. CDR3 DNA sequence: TGTGCCAGCAGTCGACAGGGAGCAACTAATGAAAAACTGTTTTTT.

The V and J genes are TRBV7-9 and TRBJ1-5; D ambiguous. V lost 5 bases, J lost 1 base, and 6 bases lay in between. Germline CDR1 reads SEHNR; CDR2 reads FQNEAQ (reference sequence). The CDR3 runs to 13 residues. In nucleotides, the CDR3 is TGTGCCAGCAGCCTAAAGAGCAATCAGCCCCAGCATTTT. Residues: CASSLKSNQPQHF.

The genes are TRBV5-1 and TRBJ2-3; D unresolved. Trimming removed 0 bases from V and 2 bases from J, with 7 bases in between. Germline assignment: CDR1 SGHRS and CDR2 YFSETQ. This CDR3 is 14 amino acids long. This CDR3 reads CASSLVGSTDTQYF. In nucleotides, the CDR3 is TGCGCCAGCAGCTTGGTTGGCTCCACAGATACGCAGTATTTT.

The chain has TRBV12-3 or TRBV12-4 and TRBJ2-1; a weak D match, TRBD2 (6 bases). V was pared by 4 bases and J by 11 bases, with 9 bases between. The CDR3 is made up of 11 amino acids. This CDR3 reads CASSSSAKQFF. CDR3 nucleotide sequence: TGTGCCAGCAGTTCTAGCGCAAAGCAGTTCTTC.

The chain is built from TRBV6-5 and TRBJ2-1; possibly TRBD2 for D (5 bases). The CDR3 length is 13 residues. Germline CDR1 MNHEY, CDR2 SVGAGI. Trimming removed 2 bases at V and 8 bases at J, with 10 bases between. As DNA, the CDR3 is TGTGCCAGCAGTTACGGACTCGGTTATGAGCAGTTCTTC. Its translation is CASSYGLGYEQFF.

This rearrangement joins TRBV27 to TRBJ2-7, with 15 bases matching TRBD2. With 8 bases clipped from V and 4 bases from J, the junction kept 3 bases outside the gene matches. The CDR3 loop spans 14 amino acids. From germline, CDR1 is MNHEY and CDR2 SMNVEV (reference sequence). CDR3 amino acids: CASGLAGGPYEQYF. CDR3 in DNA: TGTGCCAGCGGACTAGCGGGGGGGCCGTACGAGCAGTACTTC.

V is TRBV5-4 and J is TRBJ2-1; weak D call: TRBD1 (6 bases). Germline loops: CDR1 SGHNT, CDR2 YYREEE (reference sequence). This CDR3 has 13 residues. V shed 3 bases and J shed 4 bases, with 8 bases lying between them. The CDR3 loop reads CASSSDRYNEQFF. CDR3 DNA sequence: TGTGCCAGCAGCTCGGACAGATACAATGAGCAGTTCTTC.

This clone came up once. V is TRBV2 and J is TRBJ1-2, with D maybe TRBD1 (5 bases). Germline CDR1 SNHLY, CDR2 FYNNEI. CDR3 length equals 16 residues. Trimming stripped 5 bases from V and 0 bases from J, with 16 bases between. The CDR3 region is CASSRHADSPNYGYTF. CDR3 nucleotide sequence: TGTGCCAGCAGTCGCCACGCCGACAGCCCTAACTATGGCTACACCTTC.

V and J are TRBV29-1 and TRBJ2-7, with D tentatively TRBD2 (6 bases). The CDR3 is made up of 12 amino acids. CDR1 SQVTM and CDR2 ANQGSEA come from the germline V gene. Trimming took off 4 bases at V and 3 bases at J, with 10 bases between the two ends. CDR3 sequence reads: CSVGDSGYEQYF. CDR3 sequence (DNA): TGCAGCGTTGGGGACTCTGGCTACGAGCAGTACTTC.

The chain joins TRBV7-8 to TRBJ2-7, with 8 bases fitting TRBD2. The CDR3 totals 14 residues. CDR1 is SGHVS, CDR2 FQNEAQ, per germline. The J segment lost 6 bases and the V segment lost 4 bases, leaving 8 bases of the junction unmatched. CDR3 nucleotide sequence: TGTGCCAGCAGCTCAGCGGGGGCTGGGCGCGAGCAGTACTTC. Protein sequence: CASSSAGAGREQYF.

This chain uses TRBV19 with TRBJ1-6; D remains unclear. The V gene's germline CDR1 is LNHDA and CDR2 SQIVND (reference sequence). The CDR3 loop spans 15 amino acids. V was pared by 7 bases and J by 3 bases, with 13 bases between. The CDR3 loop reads CASKVTQDYNSPLHF. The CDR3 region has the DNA TGTGCCAGTAAGGTCACCCAGGACTATAATTCACCCCTCCACTTT.